Below are 19 T cell receptor beta chains sequenced from a single sample in a study of blood T cells in healthy people across ages. Primed by a sample-barcoded 5' primer and a J-beta primer mix, a second PCR proceeded for roughly 6 to 12 cycles. TCRdb fed the 5' RACE reads into MiXCR, producing one record per CDR3 protein. The top ten hold about 21% of the sample, which has approximately 850,000 distinct CDR3 sequences, 40% to 50% seen once. The sequenced sample was blood. These receptors were taken from a man in his sixties in good health.

The chain recombines TRBV18 with TRBJ1-6; D unresolved. The CDR3 has 16 residues. The V gene lost 3 bases and the J gene lost 2 bases, with 11 bases spanning the gap. Germline V gene data show CDR1 as KGHSH and CDR2 as LQKENI. This chain's CDR3 is CASSPGQPTYNSPLHF. CDR3 DNA: TGTGCCAGCTCACCGGGTCAACCAACCTATAATTCACCCCTCCACTTT.

This chain joins TRBV7-9 and TRBJ1-1, with 8 bases matching TRBD1. Germline V gene lookup returns CDR1 SEHNR and CDR2 FQNEAQ (reference sequence). The CDR3 covers 14 residues. Losses at the gene ends were 9 bases for V and 5 bases for J; bases not matched to a gene: 11. CDR3 in amino acids: CARQDSQGGTEAFF. CDR3 DNA sequence: TGTGCCAGACAGGACTCACAGGGGGGAACTGAAGCTTTCTTT.

V gene TRBV7-2 combines with J gene TRBJ2-3; 9 nucleotides align to TRBD2. V was pared by 7 bases and J by 5 bases, with 10 bases of the junction left unmatched. CDR3 length equals 15 residues. Per the germline V gene, CDR1 is SGHTA and CDR2 is FQGNSA. The CDR3 sequence is CASTRRAGGQDTQYF. CDR3 coding DNA: TGTGCCAGCACCCGAAGGGCGGGGGGGCAAGATACGCAGTATTTT.

This clonotype occurred a few times. The chain is built from TRBV12-3 or TRBV12-4 and TRBJ1-2; the D is unclear. This CDR3 region has 11 residues. Trimming shortened V by 4 bases and J by 7 bases, and 7 bases separated the two germline ends. The CDR3 DNA reads TGTGCCAGCAGTTCGGACCTTGGCTACACCTTC. It specifies CASSSDLGYTF.

This clonotype was recorded a few times. V gene TRBV15 combines with J gene TRBJ2-7, with 9 bases fitting TRBD2. The germline V gene has CDR1 LNHNV and CDR2 YYDKDF (reference sequence). The CDR3 extends over 14 amino acids. Trimming at V came to 10 bases and at J to 1 base, leaving 8 bases not matched to a gene. As DNA, the CDR3 is TGTGCCATGGGGGGTAGCGGGGGTTCCTACGAGCAGTACTTC. This translates into CAMGGSGGSYEQYF.

This chain uses TRBV18 with TRBJ2-5, with D possibly TRBD2 on 6 matching bases. V was shortened by 1 base and J by 2 bases, with 14 bases between the two germline ends. Germline CDR1 reads KGHSH; CDR2 reads LQKENI. The CDR3 loop spans 16 amino acids. The CDR3 is CASSPQVGGVQETQYF. In nucleotides, the CDR3 is TGTGCCAGCTCACCACAGGTCGGGGGAGTTCAAGAGACCCAGTACTTC.

The V gene is TRBV4-1, the J gene TRBJ2-1, with D possibly called TRBD1 or TRBD2 (5 bases each). This CDR3 spans 14 amino acids. Trimming stripped 0 bases from V and 11 bases from J, with 14 bases between. Germline CDR1 MGHRA, CDR2 YSYEKL. DNA of the CDR3: TGCGCCAGCAGCCAAGATCAGGAGGACAACAAGCAGTTCTTC. This codes for CASSQDQEDNKQFF.

The J gene is TRBJ1-2, the V gene TRBV12-3 or TRBV12-4; TRBD1 is a possible D gene (6 bases). V was cut by 5 bases and J by 4 bases, with 17 bases left in between. CDR3 length equals 15 residues. CDR3 protein: CASSTQTGGPYGYTF. CDR3 bases: TGTGCCAGCAGTACTCAAACTGGGGGCCCCTATGGCTACACCTTC.

The chain uses TRBV20-1 and TRBJ1-6; no reliable D call. Trimming cost V 6 bases and J 12 bases, with 12 bases left between them. The germline V gene has CDR1 DFQATT and CDR2 SNEGSKA (reference sequence). The CDR3 contains 11 residues. The CDR3, as DNA: TGCAGTGCCATACAAGAACTACCCCTCCACTTT. This translates into CSAIQELPLHF.

The J gene is TRBJ2-1, the V gene TRBV6-2 or TRBV6-3, with D possibly matching TRBD1 (6 bases). The CDR3 spans 14 residues. Looked up from germline, CDR1 is MNHEY and CDR2 is SVGEGT. V dropped 10 bases and J dropped 0 bases, with 13 bases sitting between them. CDR3 residues: CAINGQFSYNEQFF. The CDR3 nucleotides are TGTGCCATCAACGGACAGTTCTCCTACAATGAGCAGTTCTTC.

In its sample, this clonotype was seen a few times. The chain has TRBV5-5 and TRBJ2-5; D not certain. CDR3 length: 14 amino acids. V was trimmed by 1 base and J by 5 bases, leaving 12 bases between them. Germline CDR1 SGHKS, CDR2 YYEKEE (reference sequence). The CDR3 protein is CASSLNPYVETQYF. In DNA form, the CDR3 reads TGTGCCAGCAGCTTGAACCCCTACGTGGAGACCCAGTACTTC.

This clonotype occurred a few times. The chain carries TRBV6-6 and TRBJ1-4; D is undetermined. V lost 5 bases to trimming and J lost 4 bases, with 14 bases between them. Germline V gives CDR1 MNHNY, CDR2 SVGAGI (reference sequence). The CDR3 has 15 residues. The CDR3 nucleotides read TGTGCCAGCAGTAACAGAGAGTTGAGTAATGAAAAACTGTTTTTT. Protein: CASSNRELSNEKLFF.

V gene TRBV10-3 combines with J gene TRBJ2-7, with D perhaps TRBD2 (6 bases). The CDR3 is 12 amino acids. The germline V and J ends were trimmed by 5 bases and 5 bases, with 10 bases remaining between them. Germline V gene data show CDR1 as ENHRY and CDR2 as SYGVKD. The CDR3 is CAISPGGDEQYF. The CDR3 DNA follows: TGTGCCATCAGTCCCGGGGGTGACGAGCAGTACTTC.

This chain joins TRBV7-9 and TRBJ2-3; 8 bases line up with TRBD2. The CDR3 is 15 residues long. Germline loops: CDR1 SEHNR, CDR2 FQNEAQ (reference sequence). V was pared by 6 bases and J by 2 bases, with 7 bases of the junction left unmatched. DNA for the CDR3: TGTGCCAGCAGTCCCGGGACTAGAGTCACAGATACGCAGTATTTT. Translation: CASSPGTRVTDTQYF.

The V gene is TRBV28, the J gene TRBJ1-2; 8 nucleotides line up with TRBD1. Germline V lookup: CDR1 MDHEN, CDR2 SYDVKM. The CDR3 has 15 amino acids. The ends lost 2 bases at V and 5 bases at J; junction bases unmatched: 7. CDR3 nucleotides: TGTGCCAGCAGTTTAGGGGGACAGGCTGGGTATGGCTACACCTTC. Translated, it gives CASSLGGQAGYGYTF.

A few counts support this clonotype. This chain uses TRBV18 with TRBJ2-3; 7 nucleotides line up with TRBD2. This CDR3 comprises 16 residues. CDR1 and CDR2 (germline): KGHSH, LQKENI. The trim removed 1 base at V and 1 base at J, leaving 5 bases unmatched. CDR3 loop: CASSPRSLAGTDTQYF. The CDR3 DNA reads TGTGCCAGCTCACCACGGTCGCTAGCGGGCACAGATACGCAGTATTTT.

This clonotype was seen a few times. The V call is TRBV7-8, the J call TRBJ2-1, with D tentatively TRBD2 (6 bases). From germline, CDR1 is SGHVS and CDR2 FQNEAQ. The V and J ends lost 5 bases and 1 base respectively, with 15 bases between them. CDR3 length: 16 amino acids. CDR3 nucleotides: TGTGCCAGCAGCCCCGCGGGGTCAACGTCCTACAATGAGCAGTTCTTC. Amino acids: CASSPAGSTSYNEQFF.

The chain couples TRBV29-1 to TRBJ2-3; D not certain. CDR1 SQVTM and CDR2 ANQGSEA come from the germline V gene. Trimming took 6 bases from V and 6 from J, leaving 13 bases between them. The CDR3 runs to 12 residues. The CDR3 DNA reads as TGCAGCGTCACAAACCTAGACGATACGCAGTATTTT. It translates to CSVTNLDDTQYF.

This clonotype appeared a few times. CDR3 DNA sequence: TGTGCCAGCAGCCCCGACAGGTTGGGCAATCAGCCCCAGCATTTT. As protein: CASSPDRLGNQPQHF. This chain connects TRBV7-2 to TRBJ1-5; weak D call: TRBD1 (6 bases). The germline V and J ends were trimmed by 5 bases and 2 bases, with 13 bases remaining between them. Per the germline V gene, CDR1 is SGHTA and CDR2 is FQGNSA. This CDR3 spans 15 amino acids. The whole variable domain, filled in from reference TRBV7-2 and TRBJ1-5, reads GAGVSQSPSNKVTEKGKDVELRCDPISGHTALYWYRQSLGQGLEFLIYFQGNSAPDKSGLPSDRFSAERTGGSVSTLTIQRTQQEDSAVYLCASSPDRLGNQPQHFGDGTRLSIL.